These 26 T cell receptor beta chains originate from one sample sequenced in a study of T cell changes during pregnancy in multiple sclerosis. TCRdb's copy holds only in-frame clones and misses some; the assay was immunoSEQ multiplex PCR. The sample holds tens of thousands of clones, roughly 88% seen once. The starting material was peripheral blood, obtained in the first trimester of pregnancy. The source is a female donor in good health, enrolled as a control in a pregnancy study.

V and J are TRBV7-9 and TRBJ2-5, with TRBD1 matching over 8 bases. The CDR3 runs to 15 residues. Germline values: CDR1 SEHNR, CDR2 FQNEAQ (reference sequence). Losses at the gene ends were 5 bases for V and 1 base for J; bases not matched to a gene: 6. CDR3 coding DNA: TGTGCCAGCAGCAATCGGACAGGGCCCCAAGAGACCCAGTACTTC. Protein sequence: CASSNRTGPQETQYF.

Worth noting for this clone: A junction boundary mismatches the germline segment, possibly from a read error. J is TRBJ2-7 and V is TRBV27; D remains unclear. Germline CDR1 is MNHEY and CDR2 is SMNVEV (reference sequence). The length of the CDR3 is 14 residues. CDR3 in amino acids: CASSLRPNSHEQYF. The CDR3 coding sequence is TGTGCCAGCAGTTTGCGGCCGAACTCCCACGAGCAGTACTTC.

The chain's CDR3 is CAISPDTSYEQYF. CDR3 DNA sequence: TGTGCCATCAGTCCGGACACCTCCTACGAGCAGTACTTC. This chain links TRBV10-3 with TRBJ2-7, with D maybe TRBD1 (5 bases). Trimming removed 5 bases at V and 0 bases at J, with 8 bases between. CDR3 length: 13 amino acids. Looked up from germline, CDR1 is ENHRY and CDR2 is SYGVKD.

V is TRBV11-2 and J is TRBJ2-2, with D unresolved. V shed 5 bases and J shed 2 bases, with 18 bases lying between them. This CDR3 has 17 amino acids. In germline, CDR1 is SGHAT, CDR2 FQNNGV. DNA for the CDR3: TGTGCCAGCAGCCCCCTGGTCACAACGATAAACACCGGGGAGCTGTTTTTT. It codes for CASSPLVTTINTGELFF.

The gene calls are TRBV7-7 and TRBJ2-1; D gene unclear. The CDR3 loop spans 13 amino acids. The V end lost 5 bases, the J end lost 9 bases, and 14 bases lay between the germline ends. Germline CDR1 SSHAT, CDR2 FNYEAQ (reference sequence). CDR3 sequence (DNA): TGTGCCAGCAGCCCCGTGGTAGCCGGTGAGCAGTTCTTC. It codes for CASSPVVAGEQFF.

The chain links TRBV30 to TRBJ1-2; D possibly corresponds to TRBD1 (5 bases). Per the germline V gene, CDR1 is GTSNPN and CDR2 is SVGIG (reference sequence). Trimming took 5 bases from V and 8 from J, leaving 15 bases between them. The CDR3 contains 12 residues. CDR3 in DNA: TGTGCCTGGGGAGGGGCCGCCGGGGGCTACACCTTC. Translation: CAWGGAAGGYTF. The entire variable domain, with the rest obtained from reference TRBV30 and TRBJ1-2, is as follows: SQTIHQWPATLVQPVGSPLSLECTVEGTSNPNLYWYRQAAGRGLQLLFYSVGIGQISSEVPQNLSASRPQDRQFILSSKKLLLSDSGFYLCAWGGAAGGYTFGSGTRLTVV.

The rearrangement joins TRBV5-1 to TRBJ2-3, with D tentatively TRBD2 (5 bases). This CDR3 region has 16 residues. V was shortened by 0 bases and J by 2 bases, with 13 bases between the two germline ends. Germline values: CDR1 SGHRS, CDR2 YFSETQ. CDR3 bases: TGCGCCAGCAGCTTGGATCCGGGAAGTTCCACAGATACGCAGTATTTT. It encodes CASSLDPGSSTDTQYF.

The chain employs TRBV2 and TRBJ1-4; 8 bases map to TRBD1. The germline V gene encodes CDR1 SNHLY and CDR2 FYNNEI. The V segment lost 6 bases and the J segment 6 bases; nucleotides outside the gene matches: 3. The CDR3 runs 13 residues. CDR3 DNA: TGTGCCAGCAGAGGACAGGGACATGAAAAACTGTTTTTT. Protein sequence: CASRGQGHEKLFF.

CDR3 amino acids: CASSARQGDTIYF. The CDR3 bases are TGTGCCAGCAGCGCCCGACAGGGGGACACCATATATTTT. The chain links TRBV7-3 to TRBJ1-3; 9 nucleotides align to TRBD1. The CDR3 extends over 13 amino acids. V lost 5 bases and J lost 8; bases outside the gene matches: 4. In germline, CDR1 is SGHTA, CDR2 FQGTGA.

The chain uses TRBV5-1 and TRBJ2-4; TRBD1 might be the D (6 bases). The CDR3 covers 16 residues. Germline V gives CDR1 SGHRS, CDR2 YFSETQ. Trimming shortened V by 4 bases and J by 1 base, and 15 bases separated the two germline ends. DNA for the CDR3: TGCGCCAGCAGCCCAGGGGAGATCGTGGCCAAAAACATTCAGTACTTC. Its protein product is CASSPGEIVAKNIQYF.

The chain employs TRBV7-2 and TRBJ1-5; maybe TRBD1 (5 bases). V was pared by 1 base and J by 0 bases, with 10 bases between. The CDR3 runs to 16 residues. Germline V CDR1 and CDR2: SGHTA, FQGNSA. The CDR3 nucleotides are TGTGCCAGCAGCTTAGACGGGACTAATAGCAATCAGCCCCAGCATTTT. Translating it yields CASSLDGTNSNQPQHF.

The V call is TRBV5-6, the J call TRBJ2-7; 12 nucleotides agree with TRBD1. The V and J ends lost 4 bases and 3 bases, in that order; junction bases with no gene match: 8. The length of the CDR3 is 16 residues. The germline gives CDR1 SGHDT, CDR2 YYEEEE. CDR3 coding DNA: TGTGCCAGCAGCGCGCCAGGGACAGGGGGCTTCTACGAGCAGTACTTC. Its protein product is CASSAPGTGGFYEQYF. Supplemented by reference TRBV5-6 and TRBJ2-7, the full variable domain reads DAGVTQSPTHLIKTRGQQVTLRCSPKSGHDTVSWYQQALGQGPQFIFQYYEEEERQRGNFPDRFSGHQFPNYSSELNVNALLLGDSALYLCASSAPGTGGFYEQYFGPGTRLTVT.

The chain recombines TRBV6-5 with TRBJ1-2, with no clear D. The CDR3 length is 14 residues. V was cut by 6 bases and J by 4 bases, with 15 bases left in between. Germline values: CDR1 MNHEY, CDR2 SVGAGI. The CDR3 region is CASSRGWEAYGYTF. CDR3 coding DNA: TGTGCCAGCAGCCGCGGTTGGGAGGCCTATGGCTACACCTTC.

The chain links TRBV19 to TRBJ1-2; tentative D call: TRBD1 (5 bases). V was shortened by 3 bases and J by 2 bases, with 16 bases between the two germline ends. Looked up from germline, CDR1 is LNHDA and CDR2 is SQIVND (reference sequence). The length of the CDR3 is 16 residues. CDR3 sequence reads: CASSILPGRGNYGYTF. As DNA, the CDR3 is TGTGCCAGTAGTATCCTTCCGGGACGGGGGAACTATGGCTACACCTTC.

The J gene is TRBJ1-1, the V gene TRBV6-1; D remains ambiguous. CDR1 is MNHNS, CDR2 SASEGT, per germline. The germline V and J ends were trimmed by 5 bases and 0 bases, with 19 bases remaining between them. The CDR3 sequence is 17 residues long. The CDR3 is CASSKDRGAVMNTEAFF. The DNA for the CDR3 is TGTGCCAGCAGTAAAGACCGGGGAGCTGTAATGAACACTGAAGCTTTCTTT.

This clone was detected only a few times. V usage is TRBV5-8 and J usage is TRBJ2-7; 8 nucleotides match TRBD2. This CDR3 is 15 amino acids long. Germline loops: CDR1 SGHTS, CDR2 YDEGEE. Unmatched junction bases numbered 12, after V lost 2 bases and J lost 8 bases. CDR3 nucleotides: TGTGCCAGCAGCTTTAATAGCGGGGTGAGGGGCAAGCAGTACTTC. Translation: CASSFNSGVRGKQYF.

V usage is TRBV27 and J usage is TRBJ2-7, with 8 bases lining up with TRBD1. Germline V gene lookup returns CDR1 MNHEY and CDR2 SMNVEV (reference sequence). The CDR3 loop spans 19 amino acids. The V gene end was trimmed by 4 bases and the J gene end by 3 bases; junction bases not matched to a gene: 20. The DNA of the CDR3 is TGTGCCAGCAGTTCCCTCGGCAGGGGGCCATCTCAGGCGTTCTACGAGCAGTACTTC. It specifies CASSSLGRGPSQAFYEQYF.

The CDR3 spells CASSPRGGSYEQYF. CDR3 DNA: TGTGCCAGCTCACCCAGGGGTGGCTCCTACGAGCAGTACTTC. The V and J genes are TRBV18 and TRBJ2-7; tentative D call: TRBD1 (6 bases). CDR1 KGHSH and CDR2 LQKENI come from the germline V gene. V was trimmed by 3 bases and J by 0 bases, leaving 9 bases between them. There are 14 residues in the CDR3.

The genes are TRBV21-1 and TRBJ2-7; the table gives TRBD1 as D, unverified against the DNA. TRBV21-1 is labeled a pseudogene. CDR3 length: 17 amino acids. CDR3 protein: CASSTRCLGTGVCEQYF. Here the CDR3 DNA reads TGTGCCAGCAGCACTCGTTGCCTTGGGACAGGGGTCTGCGAGCAGTACTTC.

This chain connects TRBV9 to TRBJ2-1; the match to TRBD2 covers 10 bases. The germline V gene encodes CDR1 SGDLS and CDR2 YYNGEE. V shed 4 bases, J shed 7 bases, and the junction held 20 bases outside the gene matches. The CDR3 length is 19 residues. CDR3 residues: CASSLSEGSGRLRRNEQFF. The DNA for the CDR3 is TGTGCCAGCAGCCTCAGCGAGGGTAGCGGGAGGCTCCGGAGGAATGAGCAGTTCTTC.

The CDR3 sequence is CASSYTSYNSPLHF. The CDR3 region has the DNA TGTGCCAGCAGTTACACCAGCTATAATTCACCCCTCCACTTT. The rearrangement joins TRBV27 to TRBJ1-6; D is ambiguous. V was clipped by 4 bases and J by 3 bases, with 7 bases between them. The germline V gene has CDR1 MNHEY and CDR2 SMNVEV (reference sequence). This CDR3 is built from 14 residues.

This chain links TRBV9 with TRBJ2-7, with a possible D match to TRBD1 (6 bases). The CDR3 has 14 amino acids. V shed 0 bases and J shed 2 bases, with 9 bases lying between them. Germline V gives CDR1 SGDLS, CDR2 YYNGEE. The CDR3: CASSVGDNPYEQYF. CDR3 nucleotide sequence: TGTGCCAGCAGCGTAGGGGACAATCCCTACGAGCAGTACTTC.

The chain joins TRBV7-2 to TRBJ1-2; 7 bases match TRBD1. The CDR3 has 14 residues. Germline V gene lookup returns CDR1 SGHTA and CDR2 FQGNSA. J gave up 0 bases and V 5 bases, and 3 bases lay outside the gene matches. CDR3 loop: CASSRQGPNYGYTF. The CDR3 region has the DNA TGTGCCAGCAGCAGACAGGGACCTAACTATGGCTACACCTTC.

This clone appeared a few times. This chain connects TRBV4-1 to TRBJ2-7; the D gene is possibly TRBD1 (6 bases). CDR3 length equals 15 residues. The germline gives CDR1 MGHRA, CDR2 YSYEKL. V gave up 2 bases and J gave up 2 bases, with 13 bases separating them. This CDR3 reads CASSQRGKQAYEQYF. As DNA, the CDR3 is TGCGCCAGCAGCCAAAGGGGGAAACAGGCCTACGAGCAGTACTTC.

This chain links TRBV6-1 with TRBJ1-2; the match to TRBD1 covers 7 bases. Germline values: CDR1 MNHNS, CDR2 SASEGT. This CDR3 is 13 amino acids long. V trimming: 11 bases; J trimming: 4 bases; junction bases outside the gene matches: 10. DNA of the CDR3: TGTGCCGCCCTGGGACAGATCATCTATGGCTACACCTTC. As protein: CAALGQIIYGYTF.

The chain uses TRBV2 and TRBJ2-7; D possibly corresponds to TRBD2 (6 bases). The CDR3 runs 13 residues. Trimming took 6 bases from V and 2 from J, leaving 11 bases between them. Germline CDR1 and CDR2: SNHLY and FYNNEI. The CDR3: CASSGGTPYEQYF. CDR3 nucleotides: TGTGCCAGCAGCGGAGGGACCCCCTACGAGCAGTACTTC.